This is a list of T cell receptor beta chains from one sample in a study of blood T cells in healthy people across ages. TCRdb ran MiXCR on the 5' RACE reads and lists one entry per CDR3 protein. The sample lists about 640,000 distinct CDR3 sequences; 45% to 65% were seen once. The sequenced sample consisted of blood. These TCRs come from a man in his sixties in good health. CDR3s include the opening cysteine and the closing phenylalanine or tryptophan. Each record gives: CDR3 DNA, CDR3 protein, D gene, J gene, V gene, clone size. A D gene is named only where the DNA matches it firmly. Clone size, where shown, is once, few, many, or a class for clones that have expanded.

TGCAGTGCTAGTTATGAGAACAAAGAGACCCAGTACTTC | CSASYENKETQYF | NA | TRBJ2-5 | TRBV20-1 | few
TGTGCCAGCAACCTCCCAGGGGTGGTGAACACTGAAGCTTTCTTT | CASNLPGVVNTEAFF | NA | TRBJ1-1 | TRBV21-1 | NA
TGTGCCAGCAGTTTAGAGGGAGGGAAGACCGGGGAGCTGTTTTTT | CASSLEGGKTGELFF | TRBD2 | TRBJ2-2 | TRBV12-3/TRBV12-4 | NA
TGTGCCAGCAGGGCTCTCAGGGGGGGGAACACTGAAGCTTTCTTT | CASRALRGGNTEAFF | TRBD1 | TRBJ1-1 | TRBV2 | NA
TGTGCCACCAGCCCTCGGACAGGGCTTAACAATGAGCAGTTCTTC | CATSPRTGLNNEQFF | TRBD1 | TRBJ2-1 | TRBV15 | NA
TGTGCCAGCTCACCCCAAGACTCGAACACTGAAGCTTTCTTT | CASSPQDSNTEAFF | NA | TRBJ1-1 | TRBV18 | NA
TGTGCCAGCGCGGACAGGGGGCTGGTAGAGACCCAGTACTTC | CASADRGLVETQYF | TRBD1 | TRBJ2-5 | TRBV5-5 | few
TGCAGTGCTAGAGATCAGGGCACTGAAGCTTTCTTT | CSARDQGTEAFF | NA | TRBJ1-1 | TRBV20-1 | NA
TGTGCCAGCAGCCAAGAGGCGGGGGTGCCCCAAGAGACCCAGTACTTC | CASSQEAGVPQETQYF | TRBD2 | TRBJ2-5 | TRBV3-1 | NA
TGTGCCAGCAGCCCCGCGGGGGTGGGTGGCCCCTTAACCAAAAACATTCAGTACTTC | CASSPAGVGGPLTKNIQYF | TRBD2 | TRBJ2-4 | TRBV6-1 | NA
TGTGCCAGCAGTTTACCCGCTGATAGGAACACTGAAGCTTTCTTT | CASSLPADRNTEAFF | NA | TRBJ1-1 | TRBV6-2/TRBV6-3 | NA
TGTGCCAGCAGGCGGGGGCCTTACAATGAGCAGTTCTTC | CASRRGPYNEQFF | NA | TRBJ2-1 | TRBV27 | many
TGCAGTGCTAGAGCAGGGCCTACTAATGAAAAACTGTTTTTT | CSARAGPTNEKLFF | NA | TRBJ1-4 | TRBV20-1 | NA
TGCAGCGTTGGCGACAGGGGGAACACCGGGGAGCTGTTTTTT | CSVGDRGNTGELFF | TRBD1 | TRBJ2-2 | TRBV29-1 | few
TGTGCCAGCAGCCAAGTGACTAGCGGGGGGGCCAAGGAGCAGTTCTTC | CASSQVTSGGAKEQFF | TRBD2 | TRBJ2-1 | TRBV4-2 | NA
TGCAGCATATGGACACTCTCCTACGAGCAGTACTTC | CSIWTLSYEQYF | NA | TRBJ2-7 | TRBV29-1 | NA
TGTGCCAGCAGTGAAACCTCACATAGTAAGAAACTGTTTTTT | CASSETSHSKKLFF | NA | TRBJ1-4 | TRBV25-1 | NA
TGTGCCAGCAGCTCGGGACAGGGGCGCGTCGAGCAGTACTTC | CASSSGQGRVEQYF | TRBD1 | TRBJ2-7 | TRBV13 | NA
TGCAGTGCGCTTCCTGGCCCTGCCCTCGAGCAGTACTTC | CSALPGPALEQYF | NA | TRBJ2-7 | TRBV20-1 | few
TGTGCCAGCAGTTACTCGAATCCTGGACTCCAAGAGACCCAGTACTTC | CASSYSNPGLQETQYF | NA | TRBJ2-5 | TRBV6-5 | NA
TGCAGTGCTAGTAGGGCGACAGGCGAGAACACTGAAGCTTTCTTT | CSASRATGENTEAFF | NA | TRBJ1-1 | TRBV20-1 | NA
TGTGCCAGTAGTATACTAGCGGGGGGGCGCAATGAGCAGTTCTTC | CASSILAGGRNEQFF | TRBD2 | TRBJ2-1 | TRBV19 | few
TGTGCCAGCAGCTTATTCGGGGGTAGCGGGGGGCACAATGAGCAGTTCTTC | CASSLFGGSGGHNEQFF | TRBD2 | TRBJ2-1 | TRBV7-2 | once
TGTGCCAGCAGACTACAGGGGGATTCCTACAATGAGCAGTTCTTC | CASRLQGDSYNEQFF | TRBD1 | TRBJ2-1 | TRBV6-1 | NA
TGCAGTGCTAGGGTAAAACTAGCGGGGAGCACAGATACGCAGTATTTT | CSARVKLAGSTDTQYF | TRBD2 | TRBJ2-3 | TRBV20-1 | NA
TGTGCCATCAGTGAGTCAGGAACAGGGTCGTCTAACTATGGCTACACCTTC | CAISESGTGSSNYGYTF | NA | TRBJ1-2 | TRBV10-3 | NA
TGCAGTGCTAAAGGGACAGTCCAAGAGACCCAGTACTTC | CSAKGTVQETQYF | TRBD1 | TRBJ2-5 | TRBV20-1 | few
TGTGCCAGCAGTAGGTCCATGAACACTGAAGCTTTCTTT | CASSRSMNTEAFF | NA | TRBJ1-1 | TRBV2 | NA
TGCAGTGCTAGTTTAGAAGCGGGAGGGCCTAGGTACGAGCAGTACTTC | CSASLEAGGPRYEQYF | TRBD2 | TRBJ2-7 | TRBV20-1 | NA
TGTGCCAGCCCACAGCGGAGCTTTCTCACCATATATTTT | CASPQRSFLTIYF | NA | TRBJ1-3 | TRBV14 | NA
TGTGCCACCAGCAGAGAAGCCAGAACAACTAATGAAAAACTGTTTTTT | CATSREARTTNEKLFF | NA | TRBJ1-4 | TRBV15 | NA
TGTGCCAGCATTAGCTCGTCTGATAGCTACACCTTC | CASISSSDSYTF | NA | TRBJ1-2 | TRBV6-5 | once
TGTGCCAACAGCTTAGTTGGGACAGGGGCGGGCAAAAACATTCAGTACTTC | CANSLVGTGAGKNIQYF | TRBD1 | TRBJ2-4 | TRBV7-9 | NA
TGTGCCAGCTCAAGGAGGCGGCAGTACTTC | CASSRRRQYF | NA | TRBJ2-7 | TRBV18 | NA
TGTGCCAGCTCACCAGGGGGCAATGGCTACACCTTC | CASSPGGNGYTF | NA | TRBJ1-2 | TRBV18 | NA